This T cell receptor (beta chain) was retrieved from a study of response to subunit inactivated influenza vaccine. Study findings and constraints: The authors proposed limited new T cell recruitment per seasonal influenza vaccination.

The germline CDR1 and CDR2 sequences are LGHNA and YSLEER. V gave up 0 bases and J gave up 14 bases, with 11 bases separating them. This CDR3 has 12 amino acids. This clonotype has a handful of counts. What it binds is unknown. A single record per CDR3 protein comes from TCRdb applying MiXCR to the RT-PCR reads. The data contain 150,000 to 200,000 distinct CDR3 sequences, 7.5% to 10% of them seen just once; the ten biggest clones take up approximately 11%. The gene calls are TRBV4-3 and TRBJ2-1; either TRBD1 or TRBD2 may supply D (5 bases each). The clonotype comes from a middle-aged man who received an inactivated influenza vaccine. The material sequenced was non-naive T cells sorted from PBMCs, taken on the day of vaccination. CDR3 coding DNA: TGCGCCAGCAGCCAAGATGGGACGGCGGAGTTCTTC. Translated: CASSQDGTAEFF.